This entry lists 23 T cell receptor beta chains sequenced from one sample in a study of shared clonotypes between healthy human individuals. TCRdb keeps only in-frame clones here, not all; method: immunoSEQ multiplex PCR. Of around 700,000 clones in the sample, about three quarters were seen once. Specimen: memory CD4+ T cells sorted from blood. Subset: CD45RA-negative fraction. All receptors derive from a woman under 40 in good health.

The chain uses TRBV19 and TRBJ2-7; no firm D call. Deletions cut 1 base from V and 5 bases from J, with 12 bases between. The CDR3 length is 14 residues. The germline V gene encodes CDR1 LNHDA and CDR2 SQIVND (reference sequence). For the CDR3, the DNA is TGTGCCAGTAGTATAGGCACAGCGTTCAACGAGCAGTACTTC. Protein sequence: CASSIGTAFNEQYF.

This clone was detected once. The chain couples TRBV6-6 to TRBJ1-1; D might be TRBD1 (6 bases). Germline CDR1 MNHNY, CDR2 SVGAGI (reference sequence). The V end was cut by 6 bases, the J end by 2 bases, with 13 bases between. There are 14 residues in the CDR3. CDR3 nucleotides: TGTGCCAGCAGGTCGGACAGCCTTAACACTGAAGCTTTCTTT. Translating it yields CASRSDSLNTEAFF.

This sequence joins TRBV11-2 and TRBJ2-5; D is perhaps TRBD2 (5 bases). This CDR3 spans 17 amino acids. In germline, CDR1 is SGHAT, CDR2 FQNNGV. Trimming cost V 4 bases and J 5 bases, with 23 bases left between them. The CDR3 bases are TGTGCCAGCAGCTCCCCGGGATTTCGAGTGCCCAGGGAGACCCAGTACTTC. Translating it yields CASSSPGFRVPRETQYF.

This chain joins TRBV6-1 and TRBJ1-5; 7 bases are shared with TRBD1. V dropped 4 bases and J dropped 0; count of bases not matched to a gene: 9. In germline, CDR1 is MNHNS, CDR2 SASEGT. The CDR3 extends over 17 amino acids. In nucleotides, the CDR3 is TGTGCCAGCAGTGGTTACGGGACAGCCTATAGCAATCAGCCCCAGCATTTT. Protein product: CASSGYGTAYSNQPQHF.

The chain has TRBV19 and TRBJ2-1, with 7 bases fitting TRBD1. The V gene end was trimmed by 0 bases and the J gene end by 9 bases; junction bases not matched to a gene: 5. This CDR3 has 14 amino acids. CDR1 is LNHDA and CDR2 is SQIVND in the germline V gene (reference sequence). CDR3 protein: CASSIENRGGEQFF. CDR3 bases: TGTGCCAGTAGTATAGAAAACAGGGGCGGTGAGCAGTTCTTC.

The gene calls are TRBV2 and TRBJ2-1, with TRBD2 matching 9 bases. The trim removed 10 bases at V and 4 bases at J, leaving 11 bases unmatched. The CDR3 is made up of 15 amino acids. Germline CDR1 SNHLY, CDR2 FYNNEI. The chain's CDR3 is CATIRASGTYNEQFF. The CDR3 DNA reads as TGTGCCACCATAAGGGCTAGCGGGACGTACAATGAGCAGTTCTTC.

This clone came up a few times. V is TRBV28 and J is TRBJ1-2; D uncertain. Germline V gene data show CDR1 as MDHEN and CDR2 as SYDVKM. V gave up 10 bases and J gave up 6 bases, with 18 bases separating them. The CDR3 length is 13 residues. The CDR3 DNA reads TGTGCCACGACCTTGGAGGGATTGCATGGCTACACCTTC. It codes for CATTLEGLHGYTF.

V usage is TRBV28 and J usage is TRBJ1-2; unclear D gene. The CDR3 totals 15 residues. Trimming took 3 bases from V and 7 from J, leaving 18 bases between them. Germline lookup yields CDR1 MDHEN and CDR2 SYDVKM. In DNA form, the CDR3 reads TGTGCCAGCAGTTTGAGCGGGTCGCGGGTGGGTGGCTACACCTTC. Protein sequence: CASSLSGSRVGGYTF.

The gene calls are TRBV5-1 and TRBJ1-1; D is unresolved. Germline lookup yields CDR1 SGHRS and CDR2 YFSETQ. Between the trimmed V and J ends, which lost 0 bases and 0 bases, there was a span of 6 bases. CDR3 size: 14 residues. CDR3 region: CASSLGKLNTEAFF. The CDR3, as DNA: TGCGCCAGCAGCTTGGGGAAATTGAACACTGAAGCTTTCTTT. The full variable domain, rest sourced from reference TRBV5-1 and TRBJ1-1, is KAGVTQTPRYLIKTRGQQVTLSCSPISGHRSVSWYQQTPGQGLQFLFEYFSETQRNKGNFPGRFSGRQFSNSRSEMNVSTLELGDSALYLCASSLGKLNTEAFFGQGTRLTVV.

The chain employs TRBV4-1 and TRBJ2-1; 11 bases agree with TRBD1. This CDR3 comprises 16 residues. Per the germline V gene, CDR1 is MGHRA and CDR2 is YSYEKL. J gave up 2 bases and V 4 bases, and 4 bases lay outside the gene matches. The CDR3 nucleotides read TGCGCCAGCAGCCCTATGGGACAGGGGGCCTACAATGAGCAGTTCTTC. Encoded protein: CASSPMGQGAYNEQFF.

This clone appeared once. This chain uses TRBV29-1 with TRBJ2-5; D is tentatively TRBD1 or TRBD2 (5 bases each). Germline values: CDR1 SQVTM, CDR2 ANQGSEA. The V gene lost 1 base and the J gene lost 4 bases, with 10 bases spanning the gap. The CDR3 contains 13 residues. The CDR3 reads CSVEGGSGETQYF. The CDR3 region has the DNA TGCAGCGTTGAAGGGGGGTCAGGAGAGACCCAGTACTTC.

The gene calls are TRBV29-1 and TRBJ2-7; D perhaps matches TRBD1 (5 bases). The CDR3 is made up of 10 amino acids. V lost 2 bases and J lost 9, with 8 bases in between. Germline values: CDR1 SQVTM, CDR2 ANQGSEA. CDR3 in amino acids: CSVEQGGQYF. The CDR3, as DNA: TGCAGCGTTGAACAGGGCGGGCAGTACTTC.

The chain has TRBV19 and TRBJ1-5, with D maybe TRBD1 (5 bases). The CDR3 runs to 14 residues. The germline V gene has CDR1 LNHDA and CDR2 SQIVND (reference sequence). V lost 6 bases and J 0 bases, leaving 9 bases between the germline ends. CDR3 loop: CASRGDYSNQPQHF. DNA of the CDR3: TGTGCCAGTAGGGGGGACTATAGCAATCAGCCCCAGCATTTT. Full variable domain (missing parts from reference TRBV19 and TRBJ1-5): DGGITQSPKYLFRKEGQNVTLSCEQNLNHDAMYWYRQDPGQGLRLIYYSQIVNDFQKGDIAEGYSVSREKKESFPLTVTSAQKNPTAFYLCASRGDYSNQPQHFGDGTRLSIL.

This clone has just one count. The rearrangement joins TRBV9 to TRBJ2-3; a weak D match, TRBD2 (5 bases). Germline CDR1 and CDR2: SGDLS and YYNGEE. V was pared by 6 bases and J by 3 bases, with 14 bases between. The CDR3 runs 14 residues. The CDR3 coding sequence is TGTGCCAGCAAACCGGGGATGGATACAGATACGCAGTATTTT. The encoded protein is CASKPGMDTDTQYF.

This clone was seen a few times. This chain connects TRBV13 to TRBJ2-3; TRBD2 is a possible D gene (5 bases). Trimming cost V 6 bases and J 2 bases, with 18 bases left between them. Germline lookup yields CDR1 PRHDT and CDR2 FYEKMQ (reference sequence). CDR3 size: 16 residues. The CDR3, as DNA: TGTGCCAGCAGTTTCCGGGGAGACGGCCTCACAGATACGCAGTATTTT. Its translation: CASSFRGDGLTDTQYF.

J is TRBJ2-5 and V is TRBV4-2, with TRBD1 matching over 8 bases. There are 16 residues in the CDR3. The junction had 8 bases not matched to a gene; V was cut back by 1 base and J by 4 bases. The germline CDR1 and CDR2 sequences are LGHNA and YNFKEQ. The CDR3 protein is CASSQGGPDRAETQYF. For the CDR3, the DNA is TGTGCCAGCAGCCAAGGTGGTCCGGACAGGGCAGAGACCCAGTACTTC.

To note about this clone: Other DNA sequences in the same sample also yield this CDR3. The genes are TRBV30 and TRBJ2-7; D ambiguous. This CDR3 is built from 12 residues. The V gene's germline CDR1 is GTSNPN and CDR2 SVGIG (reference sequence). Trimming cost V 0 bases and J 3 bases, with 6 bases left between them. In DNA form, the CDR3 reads TGTGCCTGGAGTGTACTCAGCTACGAGCAGTACTTC. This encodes CAWSVLSYEQYF.

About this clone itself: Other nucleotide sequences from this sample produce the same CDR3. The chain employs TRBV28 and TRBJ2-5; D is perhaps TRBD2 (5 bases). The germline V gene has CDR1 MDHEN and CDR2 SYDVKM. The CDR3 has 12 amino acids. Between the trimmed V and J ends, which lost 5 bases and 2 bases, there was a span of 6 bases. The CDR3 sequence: CASSRGQETQYF. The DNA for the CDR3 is TGTGCCAGCAGTCGCGGGCAAGAGACCCAGTACTTC.

The CDR3 DNA follows: TGCGCCAGCAGTACACAGGGGCGGGCCACTGAAGCTTTCTTT. Its translation is CASSTQGRATEAFF. The chain has TRBV10-2 and TRBJ1-1; 7 bases align to TRBD1. V trimming: 5 bases; J trimming: 4 bases; junction bases outside the gene matches: 7. This CDR3 comprises 14 residues. Germline CDR1 reads WSHSY; CDR2 reads SAAADI.

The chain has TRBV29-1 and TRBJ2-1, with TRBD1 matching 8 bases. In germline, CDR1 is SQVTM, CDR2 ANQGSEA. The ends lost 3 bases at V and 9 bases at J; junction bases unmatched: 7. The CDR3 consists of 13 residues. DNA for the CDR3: TGCAGCGTTGAGGTCCAGGGGGCAGGTGAGCAGTTCTTC. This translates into CSVEVQGAGEQFF.

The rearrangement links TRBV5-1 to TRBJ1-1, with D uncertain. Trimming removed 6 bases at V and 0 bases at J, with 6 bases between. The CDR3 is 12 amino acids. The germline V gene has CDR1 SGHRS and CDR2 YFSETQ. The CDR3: CASKNMNTEAFF. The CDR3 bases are TGCGCCAGCAAGAACATGAACACTGAAGCTTTCTTT.

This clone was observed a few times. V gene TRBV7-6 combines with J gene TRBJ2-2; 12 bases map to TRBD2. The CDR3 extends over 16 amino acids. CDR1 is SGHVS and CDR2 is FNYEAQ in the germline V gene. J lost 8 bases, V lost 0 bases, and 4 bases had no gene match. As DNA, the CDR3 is TGTGCCAGCAGCTTAGCGCTAGCGGGAGGGCCAGGGGAGCTGTTTTTT. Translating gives CASSLALAGGPGELFF.

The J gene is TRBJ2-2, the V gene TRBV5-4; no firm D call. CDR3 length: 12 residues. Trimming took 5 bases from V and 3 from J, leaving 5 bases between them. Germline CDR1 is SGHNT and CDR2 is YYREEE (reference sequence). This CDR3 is CASRRDTGELFF. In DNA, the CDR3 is TGTGCCAGCAGAAGGGACACCGGGGAGCTGTTTTTT.